A single sample is the source of the 31 T cell receptor beta chains below, sequenced in a study of control samples from healthy donors and cancer patients. Clones were read by immunoSEQ multiplex PCR, and TCRdb kept only the in-frame ones, dropping some. The sample yields about 40,000 clones, around 87% seen once. Sequencing was carried out using PBMCs. All receptors derive from a woman in her sixties or seventies with lung cancer.

The rearrangement links TRBV15 to TRBJ2-7, with D perhaps matching TRBD2 (6 bases). Trimming stripped 1 base from V and 3 bases from J, with 22 bases between. The CDR3 contains 18 residues. Germline CDR1 LNHNV, CDR2 YYDKDF (reference sequence). CDR3 nucleotides: TGTGCCACCAGCAGAGCGCAGGCCCCCGTTAGCGGAAACTACGAGCAGTACTTC. It translates to CATSRAQAPVSGNYEQYF.

The rearrangement uses TRBV25-1 and TRBJ1-1; 8 nucleotides align to TRBD1. V lost 1 base, J lost 4 bases, and 2 bases stayed unmatched. Germline V gene sequence: CDR1 MGHDK, CDR2 SYGVNS. The CDR3 spans 14 residues. CDR3 protein: CASSEFDRGTEAFF. The CDR3 DNA follows: TGTGCCAGCAGTGAATTTGACAGGGGCACTGAAGCTTTCTTT.

Regarding this clone: The junction shows a germline mismatch at one end, possibly a read error. The J gene is TRBJ1-5, the V gene TRBV24-1; D unresolved. Germline CDR1 and CDR2: KGHDR and SFDVKD. This CDR3 is built from 12 residues. The CDR3 sequence: CATSVLGQPQHF. CDR3 sequence (DNA): TGTGCCACCAGTGTTTTGGGACAGCCCCAGCATTTT.

J is TRBJ1-1 and V is TRBV30; 7 bases match TRBD1. This CDR3 contains 12 residues. Trimming cost V 7 bases and J 1 base; bases outside gene matches: 3. From germline, CDR1 is GTSNPN and CDR2 SVGIG (reference sequence). This CDR3 is CAYDRENTEAFF. The DNA of the CDR3 is TGTGCCTACGACAGGGAGAACACTGAAGCTTTCTTT.

The chain recombines TRBV18 with TRBJ1-2; D is unclear. CDR3 length equals 15 residues. Per the germline V gene, CDR1 is KGHSH and CDR2 is LQKENI. Trimming cost V 3 bases and J 8 bases, with 19 bases left between them. The chain's CDR3 is CASSPNRGGLEGYTF. CDR3 DNA: TGTGCCAGCTCACCCAACCGGGGAGGGCTTGAGGGCTACACCTTC.

The chain joins TRBV15 to TRBJ2-6; unclear D gene. V lost 3 bases and J 4 bases, leaving 10 bases between the germline ends. Germline assignment: CDR1 LNHNV and CDR2 YYDKDF (reference sequence). This CDR3 has 15 amino acids. The CDR3 protein is CATSRPGSGANVLTF. The DNA of the CDR3 is TGTGCCACCAGCAGGCCAGGTAGCGGGGCCAACGTCCTGACTTTC.

The rearrangement joins TRBV5-1 to TRBJ1-1, with unresolved D. The V end lost 4 bases, the J end lost 3 bases, and 13 bases lay between the germline ends. The CDR3 extends over 14 amino acids. CDR1 is SGHRS and CDR2 is YFSETQ in the germline V gene. The CDR3 region has the DNA TGCGCCAGCAGCCCTGGAGGCGGGGACACTGAAGCTTTCTTT. It specifies CASSPGGGDTEAFF. The entire variable domain, with the rest obtained from reference TRBV5-1 and TRBJ1-1, is as follows: KAGVTQTPRYLIKTRGQQVTLSCSPISGHRSVSWYQQTPGQGLQFLFEYFSETQRNKGNFPGRFSGRQFSNSRSEMNVSTLELGDSALYLCASSPGGGDTEAFFGQGTRLTVV.

The V call is TRBV18, the J call TRBJ2-7; 11 bases match TRBD1. V shed 3 bases and J 1 base; nucleotides not matched to a gene: 2. Germline V lookup: CDR1 KGHSH, CDR2 LQKENI. The CDR3 is 15 amino acids. This chain's CDR3 is CASSPGQGVSYEQYF. The CDR3 region has the DNA TGTGCCAGCTCACCGGGACAGGGGGTGTCCTACGAGCAGTACTTC.

The V call is TRBV9, the J call TRBJ2-6, with D possibly TRBD2 on 6 matching bases. The V gene lost 5 bases and the J gene lost 1 base, with 10 bases spanning the gap. CDR1 and CDR2 (germline): SGDLS, YYNGEE. The CDR3 covers 15 residues. The CDR3 region has the DNA TGTGCCAGCAGGGGCGGGGTATCTGGGGCCAACGTCCTGACTTTC. Its protein product is CASRGGVSGANVLTF. Using reference TRBV9 and TRBJ2-6 for the parts outside the CDR3, the full variable domain is DSGVTQTPKHLITATGQRVTLRCSPRSGDLSVYWYQQSLDQGLQFLIQYYNGEERAKGNILERFSAQQFPDLHSELNLSSLELGDSALYFCASRGGVSGANVLTFGAGSRLTVL.

The chain combines TRBV5-6 with TRBJ1-2; D gene uncertain. Between the trimmed V and J ends, which lost 0 bases and 7 bases, there was a span of 10 bases. Germline V gene sequence: CDR1 SGHDT, CDR2 YYEEEE. This CDR3 spans 13 amino acids. In nucleotides, the CDR3 is TGTGCCAGCAGCTTGGTGCAGGAGGGTGGCTACACCTTC. It specifies CASSLVQEGGYTF.

This clone was picked up one time. This chain links TRBV10-3 with TRBJ2-7; 7 bases are shared with TRBD1. J gave up 2 bases and V 3 bases, and 4 bases lay outside the gene matches. The germline V gene encodes CDR1 ENHRY and CDR2 SYGVKD. The CDR3 loop spans 14 amino acids. This CDR3 reads CAISDWDRAYEQYF. CDR3 sequence (DNA): TGTGCCATCAGTGATTGGGACAGAGCCTACGAGCAGTACTTC.

The CDR3 coding sequence is TGTGCCAGTAGTCCGCCAGGGGGAGTACGCGGTGAGCAGTTCTTC. Its translation: CASSPPGGVRGEQFF. The chain is built from TRBV19 and TRBJ2-1; 7 bases are shared with TRBD1. CDR1 and CDR2 from the germline V gene are LNHDA and SQIVND (reference sequence). The CDR3 is 15 amino acids. With 5 bases clipped from V and 9 bases from J, the junction kept 13 bases outside the gene matches.

This clone was seen only a few times. The chain combines TRBV6-5 with TRBJ1-3; no clear D. This CDR3 is built from 13 residues. V dropped 8 bases and J dropped 0 bases, with 8 bases sitting between them. Looked up from germline, CDR1 is MNHEY and CDR2 is SVGAGI. CDR3 DNA sequence: TGTGCCAGCCGACACCCCTCTGGAAACACCATATATTTT. Translation: CASRHPSGNTIYF.

V and J are TRBV5-4 and TRBJ2-1; D might be TRBD1 (5 bases). V was shortened by 0 bases and J by 8 bases, with 12 bases between the two germline ends. This CDR3 spans 14 amino acids. Looked up from germline, CDR1 is SGHNT and CDR2 is YYREEE (reference sequence). The CDR3 spells CASSLAGRGYEQFF. DNA of the CDR3: TGTGCCAGCAGCTTGGCAGGTAGGGGATATGAGCAGTTCTTC. Full variable domain (outside the CDR3, taken from reference TRBV5-4 and TRBJ2-1): ETGVTQSPTHLIKTRGQQVTLRCSSQSGHNTVSWYQQALGQGPQFIFQYYREEENGRGNFPPRFSGLQFPNYSSELNVNALELDDSALYLCASSLAGRGYEQFFGPGTRLTVL.

The V call is TRBV27, the J call TRBJ2-1; D remains ambiguous. The CDR3 has 14 amino acids. Per the germline V gene, CDR1 is MNHEY and CDR2 is SMNVEV (reference sequence). V lost 0 bases and J lost 8, with 11 bases in between. CDR3 region: CASSLSLILDEQFF. The CDR3 DNA sequence: TGTGCCAGCAGTTTATCCCTAATCTTGGATGAGCAGTTCTTC.

This clone was picked up a small number of times. The chain employs TRBV5-1 and TRBJ2-1; 13 bases are a match to TRBD2. CDR1 SGHRS and CDR2 YFSETQ come from the germline V gene. Trimming at V came to 4 bases and at J to 6 bases, leaving 13 bases not matched to a gene. This CDR3 has 18 amino acids. The CDR3 region is CASSTPGGLAGDSNEQFF. The CDR3 bases are TGCGCCAGCAGCACCCCTGGAGGACTAGCGGGAGACTCCAATGAGCAGTTCTTC.

The chain recombines TRBV30 with TRBJ1-1; D unclear. The germline CDR1 and CDR2 sequences are GTSNPN and SVGIG (reference sequence). This CDR3 comprises 12 residues. V lost 6 bases and J lost 0, with 8 bases in between. The CDR3: CACNGMNTEAFF. CDR3 DNA: TGTGCCTGTAATGGTATGAACACTGAAGCTTTCTTT. Together with reference TRBV30 and TRBJ1-1, the CDR3 gives the full variable domain: SQTIHQWPATLVQPVGSPLSLECTVEGTSNPNLYWYRQAAGRGLQLLFYSVGIGQISSEVPQNLSASRPQDRQFILSSKKLLLSDSGFYLCACNGMNTEAFFGQGTRLTVV.

This clone was found once. The J gene is TRBJ2-3, the V gene TRBV7-3, with D unresolved. This CDR3 region has 15 residues. Trimming shortened V by 8 bases and J by 2 bases, and 17 bases separated the two germline ends. The germline V gene has CDR1 SGHTA and CDR2 FQGTGA. Written as DNA, the CDR3 is TGTGCCAGCGGAAAAAGCCCGGCGTTCACAGATACGCAGTATTTT. Protein sequence: CASGKSPAFTDTQYF.

The table lists this clone with a few counts. The CDR3 region is CASRRTGYNEQYF. CDR3 bases: TGTGCCAGCAGACGTACAGGGTACAACGAGCAGTACTTC. The chain combines TRBV12-3 or TRBV12-4 with TRBJ2-7; D may be TRBD1 (6 bases). This CDR3 contains 13 residues. V lost 6 bases and J 5 bases, leaving 14 bases between the germline ends.

This chain joins TRBV28 and TRBJ2-1; D unresolved. V was trimmed by 2 bases and J by 4 bases, leaving 6 bases between them. The CDR3 extends over 13 amino acids. From germline, CDR1 is MDHEN and CDR2 SYDVKM. The CDR3 DNA is TGTGCCAGCAGTTTAACGGATTACAATGAGCAGTTCTTC. This gives the protein CASSLTDYNEQFF. Using reference TRBV28 and TRBJ2-1 for the parts outside the CDR3, the full variable domain is DVKVTQSSRYLVKRTGEKVFLECVQDMDHENMFWYRQDPGLGLRLIYFSYDVKMKEKGDIPEGYSVSREKKERFSLILESASTNQTSMYLCASSLTDYNEQFFGPGTRLTVL.

In this sample, this clone turned up a few times. This chain uses TRBV12-3 or TRBV12-4 with TRBJ1-1; the D is unclear. V was clipped by 6 bases and J by 1 base, with 3 bases between them. CDR3 length: 11 amino acids. The CDR3 here is CASSRNTEAFF. The CDR3, as DNA: TGTGCCAGCAGCAGGAACACTGAAGCTTTCTTT.

The chain employs TRBV19 and TRBJ1-5, with TRBD1 matching 9 bases. The ends lost 4 bases at V and 5 bases at J; junction bases unmatched: 6. In germline, CDR1 is LNHDA, CDR2 SQIVND (reference sequence). The CDR3 is made up of 15 amino acids. The CDR3 DNA sequence: TGTGCCAGTAGTACCTTCACAGGGGGCTATCAGCCCCAGCATTTT. Its translation is CASSTFTGGYQPQHF. The full variable domain, in which reference TRBV19 and TRBJ1-5 provide the parts outside the CDR3, is DGGITQSPKYLFRKEGQNVTLSCEQNLNHDAMYWYRQDPGQGLRLIYYSQIVNDFQKGDIAEGYSVSREKKESFPLTVTSAQKNPTAFYLCASSTFTGGYQPQHFGDGTRLSIL.

The chain couples TRBV28 to TRBJ2-7; either TRBD1 or TRBD2 may supply D (5 bases each). CDR3 length: 15 amino acids. V lost 5 bases and J 7 bases, leaving 21 bases between the germline ends. Germline assignment: CDR1 MDHEN and CDR2 SYDVKM. The CDR3 sequence: CASSLRRDGEGEQYF. The CDR3 DNA sequence: TGTGCCAGCAGTCTCCGCCGGGACGGCGAGGGGGAGCAGTACTTC. Variable domain in full (rest from reference TRBV28 and TRBJ2-7): DVKVTQSSRYLVKRTGEKVFLECVQDMDHENMFWYRQDPGLGLRLIYFSYDVKMKEKGDIPEGYSVSREKKERFSLILESASTNQTSMYLCASSLRRDGEGEQYFGPGTRLTVT.

The DNA of the CDR3 is TGTGCCAGCAGCACCGACCCGGGACTAGCGTCCGCCTACGAGCAGTACTTC. Translated: CASSTDPGLASAYEQYF. The chain uses TRBV7-9 and TRBJ2-7; 10 bases map to TRBD2. The CDR3 covers 17 residues. V lost 5 bases to trimming and J lost 2 bases; unmatched junction nucleotides: 12. Germline assignment: CDR1 SEHNR and CDR2 FQNEAQ (reference sequence).

The chain recombines TRBV12-3 or TRBV12-4 with TRBJ2-3, with D unclear. This CDR3 region has 12 residues. V was clipped by 3 bases and J by 3 bases, with 4 bases between them. CDR3 DNA sequence: TGTGCCAGCAGTTTCGGAACAGATACGCAGTATTTT. It codes for CASSFGTDTQYF.

The J gene is TRBJ2-3, the V gene TRBV28; the D call may be TRBD1 or TRBD2 (5 bases each). This CDR3 contains 12 residues. V gave up 8 bases and J gave up 4 bases, with 10 bases separating them. The germline V gene has CDR1 MDHEN and CDR2 SYDVKM. The CDR3: CASALGADTQYF. The CDR3 DNA reads TGTGCCAGCGCCCTGGGGGCAGATACGCAGTATTTT.

This clone has just a few counts. The chain couples TRBV20-1 to TRBJ1-1; 8 bases agree with TRBD1. Germline assignment: CDR1 DFQATT and CDR2 SNEGSKA (reference sequence). J lost 1 base, V lost 3 bases, and 13 bases had no gene match. The CDR3 totals 17 residues. DNA for the CDR3: TGCAGTGCTAGTTCCCTCCCCAACAGGGGGACGAACACTGAAGCTTTCTTT. This sequence encodes CSASSLPNRGTNTEAFF.

The CDR3 loop is CASSLTTNSPLHF. The CDR3 bases are TGTGCCAGTAGTTTGACGACCAATTCACCCCTCCACTTT. This sequence joins TRBV19 and TRBJ1-6; no reliable D call. In germline, CDR1 is LNHDA, CDR2 SQIVND (reference sequence). There are 13 residues in the CDR3. Trimming removed 5 bases at V and 7 bases at J, with 9 bases between.

V gene TRBV6-5 combines with J gene TRBJ1-1; D remains ambiguous. CDR3 size: 13 residues. With 6 bases removed from V and 1 base from J, the gap between germline ends came to 9 bases. The V gene's germline CDR1 is MNHEY and CDR2 SVGAGI. The CDR3 DNA is TGTGCCAGCAGAGGCCTCGAGAACACTGAAGCTTTCTTT. It codes for CASRGLENTEAFF.

The chain uses TRBV9 and TRBJ2-5; 13 bases map to TRBD2. The V segment lost 2 bases and the J segment 4 bases; nucleotides outside the gene matches: 5. Germline V gene data show CDR1 as SGDLS and CDR2 as YYNGEE. CDR3 size: 16 residues. The CDR3 region has the DNA TGTGCCAGCAGCGTTGGACTAGCGGGAGACGGAGAGACCCAGTACTTC. This gives the protein CASSVGLAGDGETQYF.

V usage is TRBV7-9 and J usage is TRBJ2-3, with 7 bases aligning to TRBD1. The CDR3 spans 13 residues. V was clipped by 5 bases and J by 10 bases; unmatched bases: 9. Germline V gives CDR1 SEHNR, CDR2 FQNEAQ (reference sequence). The CDR3 loop is CASSPWTGSAQYF. The CDR3 bases are TGTGCCAGCAGCCCCTGGACAGGCTCTGCGCAGTATTTT.